What follows are 25 T cell receptor beta chains derived from one specimen sequenced in a study of T-cell memory formation after mild COVID-19. TCRdb fed the 5' RACE reads into MiXCR, producing one record per CDR3 protein. The repertoire consists of 110,000 to 150,000 distinct CDR3 sequences, with around 27% occurring once and the leading ten covering roughly 25%. Sequencing was carried out using PBMCs or a T cell subset sorted from them (not recorded which). The origin of the receptors is an adult woman who had mild COVID-19 (a few samples of this study predate the infection). Cell type and time point are not known.

This clonotype was picked up a small number of times. The chain combines TRBV29-1 with TRBJ1-1, with a possible D match to TRBD1 (5 bases). The CDR3 runs 15 residues. V shed 7 bases and J shed 0 bases, with 18 bases lying between them. The germline gives CDR1 SQVTM, CDR2 ANQGSEA. DNA of the CDR3: TGCAGCGCCGGGCCGGGGGGGAACATGAACACTGAAGCTTTCTTT. Translating gives CSAGPGGNMNTEAFF.

The V call is TRBV7-9, the J call TRBJ2-7; D uncertain. Trimming cost V 7 bases and J 7 bases, with 14 bases left between them. The germline V gene encodes CDR1 SEHNR and CDR2 FQNEAQ (reference sequence). The CDR3 covers 12 residues. Here the CDR3 DNA reads TGTGCCAGCACCTCGTTGGTCTCGGAGCAGTACTTC. The encoded protein is CASTSLVSEQYF.

This clonotype was counted a few times. The chain couples TRBV29-1 to TRBJ2-5; D not certain. Germline V gene sequence: CDR1 SQVTM, CDR2 ANQGSEA. Trimming left V 0 bases short and J 1 base short, with 15 bases between. This CDR3 is 16 amino acids long. CDR3 bases: TGCAGCGTTGAAGATCCAGAACCTACCCTCCAAGAGACCCAGTACTTC. It yields the protein CSVEDPEPTLQETQYF. Full variable domain (missing parts from reference TRBV29-1 and TRBJ2-5): SAVISQKPSRDICQRGTSLTIQCQVDSQVTMMFWYRQQPGQSLTLIATANQGSEATYESGFVIDKFPISRPNLTFSTLTVSNMSPEDSSIYLCSVEDPEPTLQETQYFGPGTRLLVL.

This clonotype has ten or more counts. CDR3 region: CASSGGTSNYEQYF. Written as DNA, the CDR3 is TGTGCCAGCAGCGGCGGGACAAGTAATTACGAGCAGTACTTC. The rearrangement uses TRBV9 and TRBJ2-7; D assignment may be TRBD1 or TRBD2 (6 bases each). This CDR3 has 14 amino acids. Trimming pared 3 bases from V and 4 bases from J, leaving 14 bases between. Germline V CDR1 and CDR2: SGDLS, YYNGEE.

The chain uses TRBV7-9 and TRBJ2-1; 10 bases align to TRBD1. The CDR3 sequence is 14 residues long. V was pared by 6 bases and J by 7 bases, with 6 bases of the junction left unmatched. The germline gives CDR1 SEHNR, CDR2 FQNEAQ (reference sequence). In DNA, the CDR3 is TGTGCCAGCAGAGCGGGACAGGGGAGGAATGAGCAGTTCTTC. It specifies CASRAGQGRNEQFF.

This clonotype was detected only once. This sequence joins TRBV20-1 and TRBJ1-2; 9 bases are shared with TRBD1. The trim removed 2 bases at V and 6 bases at J, leaving 10 bases unmatched. The V gene's germline CDR1 is DFQATT and CDR2 SNEGSKA (reference sequence). This CDR3 spans 15 amino acids. DNA for the CDR3: TGCAGTGCTAGACCGGACCCCACAGGGGGCCATGGCTACACCTTC. Translated, it gives CSARPDPTGGHGYTF.

V and J are TRBV20-1 and TRBJ2-7; no definite D call. Germline V gene data show CDR1 as DFQATT and CDR2 as SNEGSKA (reference sequence). Trimming shortened V by 3 bases and J by 4 bases, and 13 bases separated the two germline ends. This CDR3 has 13 residues. The CDR3 reads CSARVRNSYEQYF. For the CDR3, the DNA is TGCAGTGCTAGGGTCAGGAACTCGTACGAGCAGTACTTC.

The chain employs TRBV4-1 and TRBJ1-1; D may be TRBD1 (5 bases). With 0 bases removed from V and 7 bases from J, the gap between germline ends came to 9 bases. CDR3 length: 13 amino acids. Per the germline V gene, CDR1 is MGHRA and CDR2 is YSYEKL. CDR3 loop: CASSQDRGVEAFF. CDR3 nucleotides: TGCGCCAGCAGCCAAGACCGGGGGGTTGAAGCTTTCTTT.

V is TRBV20-1 and J is TRBJ2-7; the D gene is possibly TRBD2 (6 bases). Looked up from germline, CDR1 is DFQATT and CDR2 is SNEGSKA (reference sequence). There are 15 residues in the CDR3. Trimming shortened V by 0 bases and J by 4 bases, and 16 bases separated the two germline ends. CDR3 sequence: CSARERLAPGYEQYF. For the CDR3, the DNA is TGCAGTGCTAGAGAGCGCCTAGCGCCTGGGTACGAGCAGTACTTC.

V gene TRBV5-5 combines with J gene TRBJ1-1; 10 bases align to TRBD1. The trim removed 4 bases at V and 6 bases at J, leaving 15 bases unmatched. CDR1 SGHKS and CDR2 YYEKEE come from the germline V gene (reference sequence). CDR3 size: 17 residues. CDR3 sequence reads: CASSPFRGQGWSAEAFF. The CDR3 DNA is TGTGCCAGCAGCCCATTTCGGGGACAGGGGTGGTCGGCTGAAGCTTTCTTT.

This clonotype showed up just a few times. V gene TRBV12-3 or TRBV12-4 combines with J gene TRBJ1-2, with no clear D. Deletions cut 5 bases from V and 3 bases from J, with 10 bases between. The CDR3 is made up of 13 amino acids. The chain's CDR3 is CASSPDSYYGYTF. The CDR3 DNA reads as TGTGCCAGCAGTCCTGACTCTTACTATGGCTACACCTTC.

The chain joins TRBV25-1 to TRBJ2-1; tentative D call: TRBD2 (5 bases). Germline CDR1 MGHDK, CDR2 SYGVNS. V lost 2 bases and J 10 bases, leaving 18 bases between the germline ends. The CDR3 contains 15 residues. The CDR3 DNA is TGTGCCAGCAGTGAAGGAGGTATTTCTCCGGGGGAGCAGTTCTTC. This gives the protein CASSEGGISPGEQFF.

V usage is TRBV20-1 and J usage is TRBJ2-1; the match to TRBD2 covers 8 bases. J gave up 8 bases and V 2 bases, and 11 bases lay outside the gene matches. This CDR3 comprises 15 residues. Germline V gene data show CDR1 as DFQATT and CDR2 as SNEGSKA (reference sequence). The CDR3 protein is CSARSRRTSTYEQFF. The CDR3 bases are TGCAGTGCTAGATCAAGGCGGACTAGCACATATGAGCAGTTCTTC.

The chain recombines TRBV19 with TRBJ2-7; possibly TRBD1 for D (6 bases). The CDR3 runs 14 residues. Trimming removed 0 bases from V and 3 bases from J, with 9 bases in between. Germline CDR1 is LNHDA and CDR2 is SQIVND (reference sequence). The CDR3: CASSIDTGSYEQYF. The CDR3 DNA reads TGTGCCAGTAGTATAGATACAGGGAGCTACGAGCAGTACTTC.

This chain connects TRBV15 to TRBJ2-2; tentative D call: TRBD1 (6 bases). Germline V gene data show CDR1 as LNHNV and CDR2 as YYDKDF (reference sequence). The V and J ends lost 5 bases and 4 bases respectively, with 14 bases between them. The CDR3 runs to 15 residues. In DNA, the CDR3 is TGTGCCACCAGCGTCAGGGGCGGAGGCACCGGGGAGCTGTTTTTT. It codes for CATSVRGGGTGELFF.

This rearrangement joins TRBV6-5 to TRBJ1-2; D is unclear. This CDR3 has 16 residues. V was trimmed by 2 bases and J by 4 bases, leaving 17 bases between them. CDR1 is MNHEY and CDR2 is SVGAGI in the germline V gene. In DNA form, the CDR3 reads TGTGCCAGCAGTTACGGTCAGCTTCAGGTCTCCTATGGCTACACCTTC. This encodes CASSYGQLQVSYGYTF.

There are a few counts of this clonotype. The rearrangement uses TRBV2 and TRBJ2-1; TRBD2 might be the D (6 bases). Germline V gene data show CDR1 as SNHLY and CDR2 as FYNNEI. Trimming stripped 3 bases from V and 1 base from J, with 13 bases between. The CDR3 runs to 16 residues. The CDR3 region is CASSEPGGTSYNEQFF. Written as DNA, the CDR3 is TGTGCCAGCAGTGAGCCCGGCGGGACTTCCTACAATGAGCAGTTCTTC.

This sequence joins TRBV12-3 or TRBV12-4 and TRBJ2-2, with D unresolved. CDR3 length equals 18 residues. Trimming shortened V by 2 bases and J by 0 bases, and 16 bases separated the two germline ends. The CDR3 here is CASSLNRDFRANTGELFF. The CDR3 DNA follows: TGTGCCAGCAGTTTAAACAGAGATTTCCGGGCGAACACCGGGGAGCTGTTTTTT.

Only a few counts were recorded for this clonotype. The J gene is TRBJ2-7, the V gene TRBV7-9; D is undetermined. The CDR3 contains 14 residues. V was cut by 4 bases and J by 3 bases, with 13 bases left in between. Germline V gene data show CDR1 as SEHNR and CDR2 as FQNEAQ (reference sequence). The CDR3 sequence is CASSSGPLRYEQYF. Here the CDR3 DNA reads TGTGCCAGCAGCTCGGGTCCTCTTCGCTACGAGCAGTACTTC. The full variable domain, its missing parts supplied by reference TRBV7-9 and TRBJ2-7, is DTGVSQNPRHKITKRGQNVTFRCDPISEHNRLYWYRQTLGQGPEFLTYFQNEAQLEKSRLLSDRFSAERPKGSFSTLEIQRTEQGDSAMYLCASSSGPLRYEQYFGPGTRLTVT.

The chain couples TRBV15 to TRBJ2-4; TRBD1 matches 8 bases. This CDR3 has 16 amino acids. Germline V lookup: CDR1 LNHNV, CDR2 YYDKDF (reference sequence). Trimming cost V 1 base and J 9 bases; bases outside gene matches: 11. The CDR3 DNA sequence: TGTGCCACCAGCAGAGCGAGGGACAGGACTAATCTCATTCAGTACTTC. Protein: CATSRARDRTNLIQYF.

This clonotype was recorded at least ten times. The chain carries TRBV5-1 and TRBJ2-3, with 8 bases lining up with TRBD2. The CDR3 length is 15 residues. Losses at the gene ends were 2 bases for V and 4 bases for J; bases not matched to a gene: 6. Germline V gene lookup returns CDR1 SGHRS and CDR2 YFSETQ. CDR3 residues: CASSFAGGAADTQYF. The CDR3 nucleotides read TGCGCCAGCAGCTTCGCCGGGGGGGCCGCAGATACGCAGTATTTT.

Only a few counts were recorded for this clonotype. This chain uses TRBV27 with TRBJ2-3; TRBD2 agrees at 10 bases. The junction had 3 bases not matched to a gene; V was cut back by 6 bases and J by 0 bases. The CDR3 is 15 amino acids. Germline V gene data show CDR1 as MNHEY and CDR2 as SMNVEV (reference sequence). CDR3 sequence (DNA): TGTGCCAGCAGATGGACTAGCGGAAGCACAGATACGCAGTATTTT. Translation: CASRWTSGSTDTQYF.

The J gene is TRBJ2-1, the V gene TRBV27; TRBD2 agrees at 11 bases. CDR1 and CDR2 (germline): MNHEY, SMNVEV (reference sequence). The J segment lost 6 bases and the V segment lost 4 bases, leaving 8 bases of the junction unmatched. This CDR3 has 16 amino acids. The CDR3 reads CASSSLSGGAVNEQFF. DNA for the CDR3: TGTGCCAGCAGTTCCCTTAGCGGGGGGGCCGTCAATGAGCAGTTCTTC.

The rearrangement uses TRBV9 and TRBJ2-7; D perhaps matches TRBD2 (6 bases). Germline CDR1 and CDR2: SGDLS and YYNGEE. The CDR3 runs 14 residues. V gave up 4 bases and J gave up 0 bases, with 11 bases separating them. The CDR3 DNA reads as TGTGCCAGCAGCTCCGGGGGTAGCTCCTACGAGCAGTACTTC. Its protein product is CASSSGGSSYEQYF.

This clonotype was found a few times. The chain couples TRBV5-1 to TRBJ2-1, with a tentative D call TRBD1 (6 bases). Germline-derived CDR1 and CDR2 are SGHRS and YFSETQ. With 1 base removed from V and 5 bases from J, the gap between germline ends came to 10 bases. This CDR3 is 14 amino acids long. The CDR3 DNA reads as TGCGCCAGCAGCTTGACAGGGCTCGACAATGAGCAGTTCTTC. This translates into CASSLTGLDNEQFF.